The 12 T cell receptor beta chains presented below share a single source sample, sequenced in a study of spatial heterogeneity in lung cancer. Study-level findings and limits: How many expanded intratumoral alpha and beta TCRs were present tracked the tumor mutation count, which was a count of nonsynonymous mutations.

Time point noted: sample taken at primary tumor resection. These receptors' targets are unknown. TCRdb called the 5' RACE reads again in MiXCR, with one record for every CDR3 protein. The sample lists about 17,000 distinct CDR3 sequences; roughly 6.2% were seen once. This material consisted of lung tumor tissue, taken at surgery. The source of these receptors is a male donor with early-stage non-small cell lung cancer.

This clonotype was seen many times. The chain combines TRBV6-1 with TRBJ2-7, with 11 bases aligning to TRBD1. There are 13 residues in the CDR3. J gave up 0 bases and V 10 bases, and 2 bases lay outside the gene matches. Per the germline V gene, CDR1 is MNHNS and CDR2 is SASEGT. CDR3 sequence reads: CATGTGGSYEQYF. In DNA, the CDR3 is TGTGCCACCGGGACAGGGGGCTCCTACGAGCAGTACTTC.

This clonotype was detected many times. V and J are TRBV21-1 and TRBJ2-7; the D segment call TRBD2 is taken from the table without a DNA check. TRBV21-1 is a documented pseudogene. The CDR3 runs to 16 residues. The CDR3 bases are TGTGCCAGCAGCAGTAAAGGGCGGGAGAGAGCCTACGAGCAGTACTTC. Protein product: CASSSKGRERAYEQYF.

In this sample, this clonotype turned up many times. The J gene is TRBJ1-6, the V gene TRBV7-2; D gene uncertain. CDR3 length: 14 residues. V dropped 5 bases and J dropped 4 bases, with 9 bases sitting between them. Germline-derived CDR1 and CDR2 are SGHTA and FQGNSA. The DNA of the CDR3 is TGTGCCAGCAGCCCGGGTCAATATAATTCACCCCTCCACTTT. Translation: CASSPGQYNSPLHF.

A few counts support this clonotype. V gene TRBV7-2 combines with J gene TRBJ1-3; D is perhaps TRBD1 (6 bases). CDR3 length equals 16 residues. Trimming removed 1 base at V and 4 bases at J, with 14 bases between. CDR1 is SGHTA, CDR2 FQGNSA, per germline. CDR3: CASSLEGTGRGNTIYF. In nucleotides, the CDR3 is TGTGCCAGCAGCTTAGAAGGCACAGGGAGAGGAAACACCATATATTTT.

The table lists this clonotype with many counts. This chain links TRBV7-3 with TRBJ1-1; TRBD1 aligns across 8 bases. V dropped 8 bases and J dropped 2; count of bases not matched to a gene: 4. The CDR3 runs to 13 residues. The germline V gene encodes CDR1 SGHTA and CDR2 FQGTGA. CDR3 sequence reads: CASQGARNTEAFF. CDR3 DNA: TGTGCCAGCCAGGGGGCGCGAAACACTGAAGCTTTCTTT.

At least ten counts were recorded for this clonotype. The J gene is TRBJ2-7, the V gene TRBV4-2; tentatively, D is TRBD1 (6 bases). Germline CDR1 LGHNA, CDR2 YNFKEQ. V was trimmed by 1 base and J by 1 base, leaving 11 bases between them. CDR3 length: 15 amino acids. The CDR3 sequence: CASSQVAGESYEQYF. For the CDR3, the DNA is TGTGCCAGCAGCCAAGTGGCAGGGGAATCCTACGAGCAGTACTTC.

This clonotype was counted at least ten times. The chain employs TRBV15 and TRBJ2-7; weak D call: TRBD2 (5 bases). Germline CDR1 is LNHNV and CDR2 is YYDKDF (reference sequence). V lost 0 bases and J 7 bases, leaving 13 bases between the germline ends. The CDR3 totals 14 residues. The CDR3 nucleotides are TGTGCCACCAGCAGAGATGACGGGGTCCAGGAGCAGTACTTC. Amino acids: CATSRDDGVQEQYF.

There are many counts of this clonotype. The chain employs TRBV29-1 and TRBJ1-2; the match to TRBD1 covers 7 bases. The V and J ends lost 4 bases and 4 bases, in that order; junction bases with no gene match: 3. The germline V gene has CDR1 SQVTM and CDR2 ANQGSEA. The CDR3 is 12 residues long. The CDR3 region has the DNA TGCAGCGTTGGTCGACAGGGCTATGGCTACACCTTC. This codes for CSVGRQGYGYTF.

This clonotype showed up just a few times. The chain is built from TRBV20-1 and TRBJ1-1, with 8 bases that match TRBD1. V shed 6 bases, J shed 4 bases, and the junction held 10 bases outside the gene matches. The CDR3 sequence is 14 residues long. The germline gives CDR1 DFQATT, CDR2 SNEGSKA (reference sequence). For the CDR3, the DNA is TGCAGTGCCAGCCCCGCGACAGGGGTCACTGAAGCTTTCTTT. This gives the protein CSASPATGVTEAFF.

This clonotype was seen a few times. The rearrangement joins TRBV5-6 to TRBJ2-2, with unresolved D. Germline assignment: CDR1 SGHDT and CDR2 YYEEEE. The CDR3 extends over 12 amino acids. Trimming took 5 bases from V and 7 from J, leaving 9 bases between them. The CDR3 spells CASSFYGGELFF. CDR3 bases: TGTGCCAGCAGTTTCTATGGCGGGGAGCTGTTTTTT. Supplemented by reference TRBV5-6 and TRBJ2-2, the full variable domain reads DAGVTQSPTHLIKTRGQQVTLRCSPKSGHDTVSWYQQALGQGPQFIFQYYEEEERQRGNFPDRFSGHQFPNYSSELNVNALLLGDSALYLCASSFYGGELFFGEGSRLTVL.

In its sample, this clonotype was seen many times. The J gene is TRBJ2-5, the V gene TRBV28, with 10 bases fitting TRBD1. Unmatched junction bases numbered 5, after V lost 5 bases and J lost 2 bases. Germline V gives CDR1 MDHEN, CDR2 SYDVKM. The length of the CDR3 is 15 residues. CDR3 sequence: CASSPGTGVQETQYF. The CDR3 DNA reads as TGTGCCAGCAGTCCCGGGACAGGGGTACAAGAGACCCAGTACTTC.

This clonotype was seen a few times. CDR3 in amino acids: CASSSQTGPTYEQYF. CDR3 coding DNA: TGTGCCAGCAGCTCACAGACAGGGCCGACCTACGAGCAGTACTTC. The V and J genes are TRBV9 and TRBJ2-7, with 7 positions matching TRBD1. The germline V gene has CDR1 SGDLS and CDR2 YYNGEE. The CDR3 has 15 amino acids. With V trimmed by 4 bases and J by 2 bases, 9 bases remained unmatched. The variable domain in full, with the rest retrieved from reference TRBV9 and TRBJ2-7, is DSGVTQTPKHLITATGQRVTLRCSPRSGDLSVYWYQQSLDQGLQFLIQYYNGEERAKGNILERFSAQQFPDLHSELNLSSLELGDSALYFCASSSQTGPTYEQYFGPGTRLTVT.